This entry lists 9 T cell receptor beta chains sequenced from one sample in a study of blood T cells in healthy people across ages. The authors ran a second PCR of 7 to 11 cycles using a sample-barcoded 5' primer and a J-beta primer mix. Each CDR3 protein gets one entry after TCRdb re-called the 5' RACE reads with MiXCR. This sample yields about 800,000 distinct CDR3 sequences, of which about half are seen a single time; about a sixth belongs to the top ten. The sample comprised blood. These receptors were obtained from an older man in good health.

The chain uses TRBV12-3 or TRBV12-4 and TRBJ2-3, with D maybe TRBD2 (5 bases). V dropped 6 bases and J dropped 6 bases, with 19 bases sitting between them. The CDR3 spans 15 residues. DNA for the CDR3: TGTGCCAGCAGCCCACTACTAGGTTCCCCGGATACGCAGTATTTT. It codes for CASSPLLGSPDTQYF.

The rearrangement uses TRBV6-2 or TRBV6-3 and TRBJ2-1, with TRBD1 matching 8 bases. Germline-derived CDR1 and CDR2 are MNHEY and SVGEGT. The junction had 5 bases not matched to a gene; V was cut back by 5 bases and J by 8 bases. This CDR3 region has 13 residues. The CDR3 coding sequence is TGTGCCAGCAGTGACAGGGGCAGGCATGAGCAGTTCTTC. It yields the protein CASSDRGRHEQFF.

CDR3 DNA: TGCGCCAGCAGCCAAGTCGGGCGGGCTAGTCGAAGCACAGATACGCAGTATTTT. Translating gives CASSQVGRASRSTDTQYF. The chain has TRBV4-1 and TRBJ2-3; a weak D match, TRBD2 (5 bases). V was pared by 1 base and J by 0 bases, with 17 bases between. The CDR3 extends over 18 amino acids. Germline V gene lookup returns CDR1 MGHRA and CDR2 YSYEKL.

In this sample, this clonotype turned up many times. The chain joins TRBV7-3 to TRBJ2-7, with D perhaps TRBD1 (6 bases). The length of the CDR3 is 14 residues. Germline V gene lookup returns CDR1 SGHTA and CDR2 FQGTGA. The V end lost 2 bases, the J end lost 2 bases, and 10 bases lay between the germline ends. Written as DNA, the CDR3 is TGTGCCAGCAGCTTATACTCAGGGGCCTACGAGCAGTACTTC. Its translation is CASSLYSGAYEQYF.

As to this clonotype: This may be a read error, as it is one base from a much larger clone. The gene calls are TRBV11-2 and TRBJ1-5; tentatively, D is TRBD1 (6 bases). The V gene's germline CDR1 is SGHAT and CDR2 FQNNGV. This CDR3 spans 13 amino acids. CDR3: CASSGTQGQPLHF. CDR3 in DNA: TGTGCCAGCAGCGGGACCCAGGGGCAGCCCCTGCATTTT. Filled out from reference TRBV11-2 and TRBJ1-5, the complete variable domain reads EAGVAQSPRYKIIEKRQSVAFWCNPISGHATLYWYQQILGQGPKLLIQFQNNGVVDDSQLPKDRFSAERLKGVDSTLKIQPAKLEDSAVYLCASSGTQGQPLHFGDGTRLSIL.

This sequence joins TRBV12-3 or TRBV12-4 and TRBJ1-4; a weak D match, TRBD1 (5 bases). The CDR3 is 15 amino acids. The ends were cut back, 8 bases at V and 5 bases at J, with 18 bases in the middle. CDR3: CASGTGAGGNEKLFF. The CDR3 DNA reads TGTGCCAGCGGGACTGGGGCGGGGGGAAATGAAAAACTGTTTTTT.

The chain uses TRBV7-8 and TRBJ2-1; TRBD2 matches 11 bases. The V segment lost 2 bases and the J segment 4 bases; nucleotides outside the gene matches: 7. The germline gives CDR1 SGHVS, CDR2 FQNEAQ. The CDR3 sequence is 17 residues long. The CDR3 protein is CASSLISGTSGYNEQFF. The CDR3 DNA reads as TGTGCCAGCAGCTTAATTTCCGGGACTAGCGGTTACAATGAGCAGTTCTTC. The full variable domain, completed using reference TRBV7-8 and TRBJ2-1, is GAGVSQSPRYKVAKRGQDVALRCDPISGHVSLFWYQQALGQGPEFLTYFQNEAQLDKSGLPSDRFFAERPEGSVSTLKIQRTQQEDSAVYLCASSLISGTSGYNEQFFGPGTRLTVL.

At least ten counts were recorded for this clonotype. This sequence joins TRBV20-1 and TRBJ2-5; TRBD1 matches 9 bases. Trimming took 6 bases from V and 5 from J; bases not matched to a gene: 10. Germline V gives CDR1 DFQATT, CDR2 SNEGSKA (reference sequence). This CDR3 has 14 amino acids. This CDR3 reads CSALEQGAWETQYF. Here the CDR3 DNA reads TGCAGTGCCTTAGAACAGGGGGCGTGGGAGACCCAGTACTTC.

CDR3 DNA: TGTGCCAGCAGCCCCGTTCTAGGGGCGAGCGGGGCAGATACGCAGTATTTT. Translation: CASSPVLGASGADTQYF. The rearrangement links TRBV7-9 to TRBJ2-3; 7 bases are a match to TRBD2. The length of the CDR3 is 17 residues. With V trimmed by 5 bases and J by 4 bases, 15 bases remained unmatched. CDR1 and CDR2 from the germline V gene are SEHNR and FQNEAQ (reference sequence).